These 23 T cell receptor beta chains were sequenced from one sample in a study of T cell changes during pregnancy in multiple sclerosis. This table comes from immunoSEQ multiplex PCR, and its TCRdb copy is limited to in-frame clones, with some not included. The data hold 40,000 to 50,000 clones, with roughly 90% observed a single time. The starting material was CD4+ T cells from peripheral blood mononuclear cells, obtained before pregnancy. The receptors shown here come from a female donor with multiple sclerosis, enrolled in a pregnancy study.

J is TRBJ2-5 and V is TRBV28; no definite D call. The CDR3 is 11 residues long. The V end lost 4 bases, the J end lost 7 bases, and 7 bases lay between the germline ends. The germline V gene has CDR1 MDHEN and CDR2 SYDVKM. The CDR3 loop reads CASSSLRTQYF. The DNA of the CDR3 is TGTGCCAGCAGTTCCCTTAGGACCCAGTACTTC.

This chain connects TRBV11-2 to TRBJ1-6, with 7 bases identical to TRBD1. The junction had 4 bases not matched to a gene; V was cut back by 1 base and J by 7 bases. CDR3 length: 15 amino acids. Germline assignment: CDR1 SGHAT and CDR2 FQNNGV. CDR3: CASSLVGQKNSPLHF. CDR3 in DNA: TGTGCCAGCAGCTTAGTGGGACAGAAGAATTCACCCCTCCACTTT.

The rearrangement joins TRBV13 to TRBJ2-2; 8 nucleotides agree with TRBD1. This CDR3 contains 15 residues. Germline assignment: CDR1 PRHDT and CDR2 FYEKMQ (reference sequence). V gave up 0 bases and J gave up 6 bases; unmatched junction bases: 3. The CDR3 nucleotides read TGTGCCAGCAGCTTAGGGGACAGGGACGCCGGGGAGCTGTTTTTT. Protein product: CASSLGDRDAGELFF. The full variable domain, with the rest looked up from reference TRBV13 and TRBJ2-2, is AAGVIQSPRHLIKEKRETATLKCYPIPRHDTVYWYQQGPGQDPQFLISFYEKMQSDKGSIPDRFSAQQFSDYHSELNMSSLELGDSALYFCASSLGDRDAGELFFGEGSRLTVL.

V and J are TRBV6-5 and TRBJ2-3; 8 bases line up with TRBD2. The J segment lost 6 bases and the V segment lost 2 bases, leaving 10 bases of the junction unmatched. Germline V gene sequence: CDR1 MNHEY, CDR2 SVGAGI. This CDR3 has 16 residues. For the CDR3, the DNA is TGTGCCAGCAGTTACGTGCCAGTAGCGGGGCTCGATACGCAGTATTTT. The encoded protein is CASSYVPVAGLDTQYF.

V and J are TRBV5-1 and TRBJ2-4; 13 bases agree with TRBD2. After removal of 4 bases from V and 0 bases from J, the junction contained 13 bases not matched to a gene. Looked up from germline, CDR1 is SGHRS and CDR2 is YFSETQ. CDR3 length: 20 residues. The DNA of the CDR3 is TGCGCCAGCAGCCGAGGACTAGCGGGGGCGACGGGGGAAGCCAAAAACATTCAGTACTTC. Amino acids: CASSRGLAGATGEAKNIQYF.

V is TRBV5-6 and J is TRBJ2-5; perhaps TRBD1 as D (6 bases). Germline lookup yields CDR1 SGHDT and CDR2 YYEEEE. Trimming took 0 bases from V and 5 from J, leaving 14 bases between them. The CDR3 spans 15 residues. DNA for the CDR3: TGTGCCAGCAGCTTGGTCGGTGGGGGCGGGGAGACCCAGTACTTC. This sequence encodes CASSLVGGGGETQYF.

This chain joins TRBV20-1 and TRBJ2-7; possibly TRBD2 for D (5 bases). V was trimmed by 1 base and J by 4 bases, leaving 5 bases between them. Per germline, CDR1 DFQATT and CDR2 SNEGSKA (reference sequence). The CDR3 length is 11 residues. CDR3 coding DNA: TGCAGTGCTAGAGGGACTTACGAGCAGTACTTC. Translated: CSARGTYEQYF.

The J gene is TRBJ2-5, the V gene TRBV5-4, with D tentatively TRBD2 (5 bases). The length of the CDR3 is 14 residues. Germline-derived CDR1 and CDR2 are SGHNT and YYREEE (reference sequence). Deletions cut 0 bases from V and 5 bases from J, with 11 bases between. The CDR3 sequence: CASSLGLGVETQYF. DNA for the CDR3: TGTGCCAGCAGCTTGGGACTCGGGGTGGAGACCCAGTACTTC.

This sequence joins TRBV5-1 and TRBJ1-2, with a possible D match to TRBD1 (6 bases). Deletions cut 7 bases from V and 8 bases from J, with 24 bases between. Per the germline V gene, CDR1 is SGHRS and CDR2 is YFSETQ. There are 15 residues in the CDR3. The CDR3 DNA is TGCGCCAGCCGCTCGACCGGACAGCAACGGGGCGGCTACACCTTC. Its translation is CASRSTGQQRGGYTF.

The chain has TRBV18 and TRBJ1-5; 8 bases map to TRBD1. This CDR3 is 18 amino acids long. Germline V gene lookup returns CDR1 KGHSH and CDR2 LQKENI. The J segment lost 0 bases and the V segment lost 5 bases, leaving 12 bases of the junction unmatched. This chain's CDR3 is CASSYQGTGTYSNQPQHF. In nucleotides, the CDR3 is TGTGCCAGCTCATACCAAGGGACAGGCACGTATAGCAATCAGCCCCAGCATTTT.

The rearrangement joins TRBV4-2 to TRBJ2-3; TRBD2 aligns across 12 bases. Trimming removed 4 bases from V and 6 bases from J; junction bases left unmatched: 11. Germline loops: CDR1 LGHNA, CDR2 YNFKEQ. CDR3 length equals 17 residues. The CDR3 sequence: CASSPASGGVLGDTQYF. The CDR3 DNA is TGTGCCAGCAGCCCCGCTAGCGGGGGGGTTTTAGGTGATACGCAGTATTTT.

The table lists this clone with a few counts. The chain carries TRBV18 and TRBJ1-5; D unresolved. The germline V gene has CDR1 KGHSH and CDR2 LQKENI. There are 13 residues in the CDR3. V was trimmed by 2 bases and J by 7 bases, leaving 9 bases between them. The CDR3 DNA is TGTGCCAGCTCACCAGTGGACTCCCAGCCCCAGCATTTT. Translated, it gives CASSPVDSQPQHF.

The rearrangement uses TRBV9 and TRBJ2-1, with 12 bases aligning to TRBD1. Germline V gene lookup returns CDR1 SGDLS and CDR2 YYNGEE. V lost 10 bases, J lost 9 bases, and 11 bases stayed unmatched. The CDR3 extends over 14 amino acids. The CDR3 region has the DNA TGTGCCTCCCAACCGGGACAGGGGGCGGGTGAGCAGTTCTTC. This translates into CASQPGQGAGEQFF.

The sample holds one count of this clone. V and J are TRBV6-5 and TRBJ2-1, with 11 bases matching TRBD2. The CDR3 loop spans 15 amino acids. From germline, CDR1 is MNHEY and CDR2 SVGAGI. V shed 7 bases and J 6 bases; nucleotides not matched to a gene: 8. The CDR3 region is CASNPAGTSGNEQFF. The CDR3 coding sequence is TGTGCCAGCAACCCAGCCGGGACTAGCGGCAATGAGCAGTTCTTC.

The chain recombines TRBV2 with TRBJ1-5, with 8 nucleotides matching TRBD1. The CDR3 length is 13 residues. J was trimmed by 2 bases and V by 10 bases; bases with no gene match: 4. Germline V CDR1 and CDR2: SNHLY, FYNNEI. CDR3 in amino acids: CAIGQGGNQPQHF. In DNA form, the CDR3 reads TGTGCCATAGGACAGGGCGGCAATCAGCCCCAGCATTTT.

The rearrangement links TRBV5-1 to TRBJ2-7, with D perhaps TRBD2 (7 bases). Trimming pared 0 bases from V and 2 bases from J, leaving 12 bases between. The CDR3 consists of 15 residues. The germline gives CDR1 SGHRS, CDR2 YFSETQ. The CDR3 bases are TGCGCCAGCAGCTTGGCGTCGGGGGGCACCTACGAGCAGTACTTC. Translated, it gives CASSLASGGTYEQYF.

The chain links TRBV2 to TRBJ2-7; 7 nucleotides agree with TRBD2. CDR3 size: 16 residues. Germline loops: CDR1 SNHLY, CDR2 FYNNEI. V lost 1 base to trimming and J lost 3 bases; unmatched junction nucleotides: 9. CDR3 nucleotide sequence: TGTGCCAGCAGTGAAGGAATCAAGCGGGAATACTACGAGCAGTACTTC. Its protein product is CASSEGIKREYYEQYF.

The chain recombines TRBV18 with TRBJ1-1; 12 bases align to TRBD1. J was trimmed by 1 base and V by 6 bases; bases with no gene match: 3. The CDR3 is 15 residues long. Germline CDR1 and CDR2: KGHSH and LQKENI. This CDR3 reads CASSPGQGANTEAFF. The CDR3 DNA reads as TGTGCCAGCTCTCCGGGACAGGGGGCGAACACTGAAGCTTTCTTT.

The chain links TRBV5-1 to TRBJ2-5; 7 nucleotides match TRBD2. The CDR3 has 16 residues. With 0 bases clipped from V and 0 bases from J, the junction kept 5 bases outside the gene matches. Germline values: CDR1 SGHRS, CDR2 YFSETQ. The CDR3 loop reads CASSLAGGGYQETQYF. DNA for the CDR3: TGCGCCAGCAGCTTGGCTGGGGGGGGATACCAAGAGACCCAGTACTTC.

The CDR3 loop reads CAISESLAGAYTDTQYF. CDR3 DNA sequence: TGTGCCATCAGTGAGTCGCTAGCGGGGGCCTACACAGATACGCAGTATTTT. The chain carries TRBV10-3 and TRBJ2-3; 10 bases match TRBD2. Germline V gene sequence: CDR1 ENHRY, CDR2 SYGVKD. V shed 0 bases, J shed 2 bases, and the junction held 5 bases outside the gene matches. CDR3 length: 17 residues.

J is TRBJ2-1 and V is TRBV7-6; TRBD2 matches 9 bases. The CDR3 spans 16 residues. The germline gives CDR1 SGHVS, CDR2 FNYEAQ. Trimming took 3 bases from V and 4 from J; bases not matched to a gene: 7. The CDR3, as DNA: TGTGCCAGCAGCTTGCTAGCGGGGACATTATACAATGAGCAGTTCTTC. Translated: CASSLLAGTLYNEQFF.

The rearrangement joins TRBV29-1 to TRBJ2-3; 10 positions agree with TRBD1. This CDR3 comprises 16 residues. Germline-derived CDR1 and CDR2 are SQVTM and ANQGSEA. The V segment lost 4 bases and the J segment 3 bases; nucleotides outside the gene matches: 10. The CDR3 protein is CSVAGGPGQGTDTQYF. The CDR3 DNA reads TGCAGCGTTGCGGGGGGCCCGGGACAGGGGACAGATACGCAGTATTTT.

The chain is built from TRBV7-3 and TRBJ1-2; D is perhaps TRBD1 (5 bases). Germline loops: CDR1 SGHTA, CDR2 FQGTGA. V shed 3 bases and J shed 7 bases, with 15 bases lying between them. This CDR3 contains 14 residues. CDR3 in amino acids: CASSFGPQGFGYTF. DNA for the CDR3: TGTGCCAGCAGCTTCGGTCCGCAGGGTTTTGGCTACACCTTC.